The 6 T cell receptor beta chains given below trace back to one sample, sequenced in a study of vaccination effects on CD4 cells after COVID-19. Data came from immunoSEQ multiplex PCR; TCRdb stores just in-frame clones and leaves some out. Altogether about 58,000 clones are present, 65% to 80% being singletons, with the ten largest covering approximately 2.8%. Once cultured for 10 days, the cells underwent separation to obtain CD4+ T cells. These receptors lack a known antigen. Specimen: CD4+ T cells from PBMCs cultured without peptide, collected before COVID-19 vaccination. The receptors shown here come from a human donor who received a COVID-19 vaccine.

The chain recombines TRBV6-1 with TRBJ2-7, with a possible D match to TRBD2 (5 bases). Germline CDR1 reads MNHNS; CDR2 reads SASEGT. The CDR3 contains 16 residues. Trimming stripped 0 bases from V and 3 bases from J, with 15 bases between. The CDR3 region is CASSEALGRAGYEQYV. CDR3 nucleotides: TGTGCCAGCAGTGAAGCGCTAGGACGGGCGGGCTACGAGCAGTACGTC.

J is TRBJ1-4 and V is TRBV5-6; 8 bases map to TRBD1. The ends lost 3 bases at V and 4 bases at J; junction bases unmatched: 8. Germline CDR1 SGHDT, CDR2 YYEEEE. This CDR3 region has 16 residues. The DNA of the CDR3 is TGTGCCAGCAGCTCGATGGGGGGACAGGATAATGAAAAACTGTTTTTT. Protein: CASSSMGGQDNEKLFF.

The chain employs TRBV9 and TRBJ1-1, with D uncertain. CDR3 length: 13 residues. Germline V lookup: CDR1 SGDLS, CDR2 YYNGEE. V was trimmed by 0 bases and J by 1 base, leaving 4 bases between them. CDR3: CASSVVSNTEAFF. The CDR3 bases are TGTGCCAGCAGCGTAGTATCGAACACTGAAGCTTTCTTT.

V and J are TRBV6-1 and TRBJ1-2; D remains ambiguous. This CDR3 is built from 14 residues. Deletions cut 0 bases from V and 0 bases from J, with 5 bases between. CDR1 and CDR2 (germline): MNHNS, SASEGT. The CDR3 loop reads CASSEAQTNYGYTF. DNA of the CDR3: TGTGCCAGCAGTGAAGCGCAAACTAACTATGGCTACACCTTC.

V and J are TRBV6-5 and TRBJ1-2, with TRBD1 matching 9 bases. The CDR3 is 14 residues long. Germline CDR1 reads MNHEY; CDR2 reads SVGAGI. Trimming took 6 bases from V and 5 from J; bases not matched to a gene: 7. The CDR3 region has the DNA TGTGCCAGCAGAAGGGGACAGGGTACTTATGGCTACACCTTC. It translates to CASRRGQGTYGYTF.

This chain links TRBV5-1 with TRBJ1-1; D remains ambiguous. V shed 2 bases and J shed 1 base, with 9 bases lying between them. This CDR3 spans 14 amino acids. The V gene's germline CDR1 is SGHRS and CDR2 YFSETQ. The CDR3 sequence is CASSLTERNTEAFF. CDR3 nucleotide sequence: TGCGCCAGCAGCTTAACGGAACGGAACACTGAAGCTTTCTTT.